These 27 T cell receptor beta chains were all obtained from the same sample, sequenced in a study of PD-1 blockade in mismatch repair-deficient tumors. Using immunoSEQ multiplex PCR, the repertoire was profiled, and TCRdb retains in-frame clones only, with some absent. The table has 100,000 to 150,000 clones, 70% to 90% seen once. This specimen was peripheral blood, taken 44 weeks after starting pembrolizumab. Source of these receptors: an adult with mismatch repair-deficient cancer.

The chain combines TRBV2 with TRBJ2-2; TRBD1 is a possible D gene (6 bases). The CDR3 consists of 14 residues. Trimming removed 2 bases from V and 4 bases from J, with 8 bases in between. Germline loops: CDR1 SNHLY, CDR2 FYNNEI. CDR3 region: CASSERTVTGELFF. The CDR3 DNA reads TGTGCCAGCAGTGAAAGGACAGTCACCGGGGAGCTGTTTTTT.

This sequence joins TRBV28 and TRBJ1-1; D is ambiguous. V was cut by 5 bases and J by 1 base, with 14 bases left in between. Germline CDR1 reads MDHEN; CDR2 reads SYDVKM. The CDR3 contains 15 residues. The CDR3 here is CASSELGERNTEAFF. CDR3 bases: TGTGCCAGCAGTGAACTCGGGGAGAGGAACACTGAAGCTTTCTTT.

This clone occurred once. The chain recombines TRBV30 with TRBJ2-7; the D gene could be TRBD1 or TRBD2 (5 bases each). Germline V lookup: CDR1 GTSNPN, CDR2 SVGIG (reference sequence). The CDR3 runs to 16 residues. V was cut by 5 bases and J by 5 bases, with 25 bases left in between. CDR3: CAWDGFGSGGRNEQYF. CDR3 in DNA: TGTGCCTGGGATGGTTTTGGGAGTGGGGGTCGAAACGAGCAGTACTTC.

The genes are TRBV11-2 and TRBJ2-7; unclear D gene. In germline, CDR1 is SGHAT, CDR2 FQNNGV. V was cut by 0 bases and J by 3 bases, with 9 bases left in between. This CDR3 is built from 14 residues. CDR3 protein: CASSLEGFGYEQYF. CDR3 sequence (DNA): TGTGCCAGCAGCTTAGAGGGATTCGGCTACGAGCAGTACTTC.

The chain has TRBV10-3 and TRBJ2-2; no reliable D call. Trimming removed 2 bases from V and 0 bases from J, with 7 bases in between. The CDR3 extends over 15 amino acids. Germline CDR1 and CDR2: ENHRY and SYGVKD. The CDR3 loop reads CAISELAANTGELFF. The CDR3 nucleotides are TGTGCCATCAGTGAGCTGGCCGCGAACACCGGGGAGCTGTTTTTT.

V gene TRBV5-6 combines with J gene TRBJ2-7; D remains ambiguous. The CDR3 is 13 residues long. V lost 0 bases and J lost 3, with 7 bases in between. Germline V gives CDR1 SGHDT, CDR2 YYEEEE. CDR3 loop: CASSLGSFYEQYF. The CDR3 DNA reads TGTGCCAGCAGCTTGGGTAGCTTCTACGAGCAGTACTTC. Filled out from reference TRBV5-6 and TRBJ2-7, the complete variable domain reads DAGVTQSPTHLIKTRGQQVTLRCSPKSGHDTVSWYQQALGQGPQFIFQYYEEEERQRGNFPDRFSGHQFPNYSSELNVNALLLGDSALYLCASSLGSFYEQYFGPGTRLTVT.

This clone appeared once. This chain joins TRBV6-6 and TRBJ2-7; D assignment may be TRBD1 or TRBD2 (5 bases each). This CDR3 contains 16 residues. Germline-derived CDR1 and CDR2 are MNHNY and SVGAGI (reference sequence). Trimming took 0 bases from V and 0 from J, leaving 12 bases between them. This chain's CDR3 is CASSYSGTVSSYEQYF. In nucleotides, the CDR3 is TGTGCCAGCAGTTACTCCGGGACCGTTAGCTCCTACGAGCAGTACTTC.

This rearrangement joins TRBV7-2 to TRBJ2-1, with 9 bases that match TRBD1. The length of the CDR3 is 15 residues. V lost 7 bases, J lost 8 bases, and 12 bases stayed unmatched. The germline V gene has CDR1 SGHTA and CDR2 FQGNSA. The DNA of the CDR3 is TGTGCCAGCATACAAACAGGGGGCGCCGTCGATGAGCAGTTCTTC. Its protein product is CASIQTGGAVDEQFF.

As to this clone: Different DNA sequences within this sample yield the same CDR3. The V gene is TRBV6-5, the J gene TRBJ2-5, with a weak D call TRBD1 (6 bases). V was clipped by 6 bases and J by 1 base, with 9 bases between them. This CDR3 has 13 residues. From germline, CDR1 is MNHEY and CDR2 SVGAGI. The CDR3 coding sequence is TGTGCCAGCAGCCGGACAGTCCAAGAGACCCAGTACTTC. This gives the protein CASSRTVQETQYF.

V gene TRBV7-2 combines with J gene TRBJ2-7; perhaps TRBD1 as D (5 bases). Germline V lookup: CDR1 SGHTA, CDR2 FQGNSA. Trimming pared 5 bases from V and 2 bases from J, leaving 16 bases between. CDR3 size: 15 residues. The CDR3 region has the DNA TGTGCCAGCAGCAACCGACCAGCAGGGACCTACGAGCAGTACTTC. This gives the protein CASSNRPAGTYEQYF.

This clone was observed once. The V call is TRBV5-1, the J call TRBJ2-2; weak D call: TRBD2 (5 bases). Germline lookup yields CDR1 SGHRS and CDR2 YFSETQ. The CDR3 runs 15 residues. Trimming left V 5 bases short and J 1 base short, with 12 bases between. Here the CDR3 DNA reads TGCGCCAGCAGGGGAGTTCCCCAGAACACCGGGGAGCTGTTTTTT. It encodes CASRGVPQNTGELFF.

The chain uses TRBV7-2 and TRBJ2-5, with D possibly matching TRBD2 (5 bases). The CDR3 runs 15 residues. Germline CDR1 reads SGHTA; CDR2 reads FQGNSA. Trimming pared 1 base from V and 9 bases from J, leaving 18 bases between. The CDR3 protein is CASSLGLDYGGSQYF. CDR3 nucleotide sequence: TGTGCCAGCAGCTTAGGACTTGACTACGGCGGGTCCCAGTACTTC.

This chain uses TRBV19 with TRBJ2-7, with a weak D call TRBD2 (5 bases). The CDR3 contains 14 residues. The V gene's germline CDR1 is LNHDA and CDR2 SQIVND (reference sequence). Trimming pared 0 bases from V and 2 bases from J, leaving 8 bases between. The DNA for the CDR3 is TGTGCCAGTAGTATAGACGGGGTAACCTACGAGCAGTACTTC. It yields the protein CASSIDGVTYEQYF.

The chain employs TRBV7-3 and TRBJ1-1; D is perhaps TRBD1 (6 bases). V lost 4 bases to trimming and J lost 1 base, with 10 bases between them. This CDR3 has 14 amino acids. The V gene's germline CDR1 is SGHTA and CDR2 FQGTGA. CDR3 protein: CASSSGQPNTEAFF. DNA for the CDR3: TGTGCCAGCAGCTCGGGACAACCGAACACTGAAGCTTTCTTT.

This clone has ten or more counts. V gene TRBV2 combines with J gene TRBJ2-7; 10 bases are a match to TRBD2. The V gene's germline CDR1 is SNHLY and CDR2 FYNNEI. The V segment lost 1 base and the J segment 3 bases; nucleotides outside the gene matches: 12. The CDR3 spans 18 residues. CDR3 sequence (DNA): TGTGCCAGCAGTGAAGGACAGGGTTCGACTAGCGGGCTCTACGAGCAGTACTTC. Its translation is CASSEGQGSTSGLYEQYF.

J is TRBJ2-1 and V is TRBV5-8; D not certain. CDR1 is SGHTS, CDR2 YDEGEE, per germline. The CDR3 sequence is 15 residues long. V dropped 0 bases and J dropped 3 bases, with 10 bases sitting between them. CDR3: CASSLGLAVYNEQFF. The DNA of the CDR3 is TGTGCCAGCAGCTTGGGGTTAGCCGTCTACAATGAGCAGTTCTTC.

The genes are TRBV6-4 and TRBJ2-7; perhaps TRBD1 as D (5 bases). Germline-derived CDR1 and CDR2 are MRHNA and SNTAGT. This CDR3 has 15 residues. Trimming stripped 9 bases from V and 3 bases from J, with 21 bases between. The CDR3 DNA is TGTGCCAGGACCGCCAAAAGGGGCAGAAACTACGAGCAGTACTTC. It codes for CARTAKRGRNYEQYF.

The chain carries TRBV11-2 and TRBJ2-3; no clear D gene. The CDR3 sequence is 15 residues long. Trimming cost V 6 bases and J 0 bases, with 13 bases left between them. The germline V gene encodes CDR1 SGHAT and CDR2 FQNNGV. CDR3 protein: CASRHWGRSTDTQYF. CDR3 coding DNA: TGTGCCAGCAGACATTGGGGTAGGAGCACAGATACGCAGTATTTT.

This clone was observed a single time. The rearrangement uses TRBV21-1 and TRBJ2-7; TRBD1 is taken as the D call from the table, unchecked against the DNA. TRBV21-1 is a recognized pseudogene. The CDR3 has 14 residues. The CDR3 bases are TGTGCCAGCAGCAAAGCGAGACAGATCTACGAGCAGTACTTC. Its translation is CASSKARQIYEQYF.

V and J are TRBV12-5 and TRBJ1-1, with D uncertain. The germline V gene encodes CDR1 LGHNT and CDR2 FRNRAP. This CDR3 is built from 16 residues. Trimming stripped 0 bases from V and 5 bases from J, with 16 bases between. The CDR3 sequence: CASGLVVESGWTEAFF. In DNA, the CDR3 is TGTGCTAGTGGTTTGGTAGTGGAATCGGGGTGGACTGAAGCTTTCTTT.

Note on this clone: At the DNA level, this CDR3 is encoded by other sequences in the same sample as well. The chain is built from TRBV11-2 and TRBJ2-7; TRBD1 aligns across 10 bases. The CDR3 runs 14 residues. With V trimmed by 4 bases and J by 4 bases, 4 bases remained unmatched. Germline V gives CDR1 SGHAT, CDR2 FQNNGV. CDR3 protein: CASSSRDRGYEQYF. CDR3 bases: TGTGCCAGCAGCTCGCGGGACAGGGGTTACGAGCAGTACTTC.

This clone is labeled medium-sized. The chain recombines TRBV6-5 with TRBJ1-5; 7 bases fit TRBD1. Germline CDR1 reads MNHEY; CDR2 reads SVGAGI. This CDR3 spans 13 amino acids. V gave up 7 bases and J gave up 5 bases; unmatched junction bases: 5. The CDR3: CASTKGAHQPQHF. Here the CDR3 DNA reads TGTGCCAGCACCAAGGGGGCCCATCAGCCCCAGCATTTT.

This clone was picked up a small number of times. The rearrangement joins TRBV4-1 to TRBJ2-1; D might be TRBD1 (6 bases). Germline V CDR1 and CDR2: MGHRA, YSYEKL. The length of the CDR3 is 17 residues. Trimming removed 3 bases from V and 8 bases from J, with 23 bases in between. The chain's CDR3 is CASSHSSGTLGVDEQFF. CDR3 sequence (DNA): TGCGCCAGCAGCCATTCATCCGGGACATTGGGGGTCGATGAGCAGTTCTTC.

The chain combines TRBV2 with TRBJ2-1; D gene uncertain. CDR1 is SNHLY, CDR2 FYNNEI, per germline. Between the trimmed V and J ends, which lost 3 bases and 0 bases, there was a span of 9 bases. CDR3 length: 15 residues. The CDR3, as DNA: TGTGCCAGCAGTGAGGGGTCGGGCTCCTACAATGAGCAGTTCTTC. The encoded protein is CASSEGSGSYNEQFF.

This chain connects TRBV28 to TRBJ2-1; D may correspond to TRBD1 or TRBD2 (5 bases each). CDR1 and CDR2 (germline): MDHEN, SYDVKM. The CDR3 has 13 amino acids. V was shortened by 7 bases and J by 5 bases, with 12 bases between the two germline ends. For the CDR3, the DNA is TGTGCCAGCAACCCAGTGGGGGACAATGAGCAGTTCTTC. It encodes CASNPVGDNEQFF.

V and J are TRBV27 and TRBJ2-1; the D gene is possibly TRBD2 (5 bases). The germline V gene has CDR1 MNHEY and CDR2 SMNVEV (reference sequence). The CDR3 runs to 16 residues. V lost 3 bases and J 2 bases, leaving 14 bases between the germline ends. The CDR3 protein is CASSLVGGLAYNEQFF. As DNA, the CDR3 is TGTGCCAGCAGTTTGGTTGGCGGGTTGGCCTACAATGAGCAGTTCTTC.

The chain combines TRBV19 with TRBJ2-3; 11 bases agree with TRBD2. Trimming cost V 4 bases and J 1 base; bases outside gene matches: 1. In germline, CDR1 is LNHDA, CDR2 SQIVND (reference sequence). The length of the CDR3 is 15 residues. The CDR3 DNA follows: TGTGCCAGTAGTAATAGCGGGAGGGGCACAGATACGCAGTATTTT. It yields the protein CASSNSGRGTDTQYF.